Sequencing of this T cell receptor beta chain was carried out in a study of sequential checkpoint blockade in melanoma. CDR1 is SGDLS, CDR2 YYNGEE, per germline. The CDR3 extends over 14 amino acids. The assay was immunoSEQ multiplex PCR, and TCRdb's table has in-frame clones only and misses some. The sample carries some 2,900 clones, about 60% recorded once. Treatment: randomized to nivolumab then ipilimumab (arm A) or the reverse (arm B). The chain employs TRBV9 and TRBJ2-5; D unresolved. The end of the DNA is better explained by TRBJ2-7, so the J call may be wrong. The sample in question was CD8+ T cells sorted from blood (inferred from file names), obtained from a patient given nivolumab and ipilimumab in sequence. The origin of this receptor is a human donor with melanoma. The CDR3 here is CASSPRQYYYEQYF. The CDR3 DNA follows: TGTGCCAGCAGCCCTCGGCAGTACTACTACGAGCAGTACTTC.